These 4 T cell receptor beta chains originate from one sample sequenced in a study of blood T cell repertoires in COVID-19. TCRdb's copy holds only in-frame clones and misses some; the assay was immunoSEQ multiplex PCR. The profile shows about 110,000 clones, about two thirds of them singletons. The sequenced sample consisted of peripheral blood. All receptors derive from a human donor with acute or convalescent COVID-19. The donor label of this sample is uncertain.

The J gene is TRBJ2-1, the V gene TRBV2, with D possibly matching TRBD2 (5 bases). The V and J ends lost 7 bases and 3 bases respectively, with 10 bases between them. Germline V CDR1 and CDR2: SNHLY, FYNNEI. The CDR3 runs 13 residues. The CDR3 here is CASTPRGYNEQFF. CDR3 nucleotides: TGTGCCAGCACCCCCCGGGGCTACAATGAGCAGTTCTTC.

This clone has more than one count but fewer than ten. The V call is TRBV27, the J call TRBJ1-6, with TRBD1 matching 9 bases. Germline-derived CDR1 and CDR2 are MNHEY and SMNVEV (reference sequence). The CDR3 spans 14 residues. J lost 9 bases, V lost 3 bases, and 3 bases had no gene match. The CDR3 DNA sequence: TGTGCCAGCAGTTTGCTGGGACAGGGTTCACCCCTCCACTTT. Translated, it gives CASSLLGQGSPLHF.

This chain connects TRBV29-1 to TRBJ1-2, with D perhaps TRBD1 (6 bases). Germline V gene sequence: CDR1 SQVTM, CDR2 ANQGSEA. With 6 bases removed from V and 0 bases from J, the gap between germline ends came to 8 bases. The CDR3 is 12 amino acids. The CDR3 loop is CSVQGSNYGYTF. Written as DNA, the CDR3 is TGCAGCGTACAGGGTTCTAACTATGGCTACACCTTC.

This clone was observed a handful of times. V is TRBV3-1 (or the pseudogene TRBV3-2) and J is TRBJ1-4; perhaps TRBD1 as D (6 bases). Looked up from germline, CDR1 is LGHDT and CDR2 is YNNKEL (reference sequence). The CDR3 is made up of 14 amino acids. The ends were cut back, 4 bases at V and 3 bases at J, with 9 bases in the middle. DNA of the CDR3: TGTGCCAGCAGCCCAGGGGCGTCTAATGAAAAACTGTTTTTT. As protein: CASSPGASNEKLFF.